This T cell receptor (beta chain) was sequenced during a study of T cells after yellow fever vaccination. The CDR3 consists of 15 residues. Per germline, CDR1 SGDLS and CDR2 YYNGEE. V trimming: 4 bases; J trimming: 3 bases; junction bases outside the gene matches: 8. TCRdb processed the 5' RACE reads anew with MiXCR; each CDR3 protein has one entry. The data hold hundreds of thousands of distinct CDR3 sequences, with about 14% observed a single time. The TCR sequence derives from a man aged 25 to 40 who received the YFV17D yellow fever vaccine. The material was PBMCs, obtained on the day of the yellow fever booster vaccination. This chain connects TRBV9 to TRBJ1-1, with TRBD1 matching over 8 bases. The CDR3 bases are TGTGCCAGCAGCCCCCAGGGGGGACAGGACACTGAAGCTTTCTTT. It encodes CASSPQGGQDTEAFF.